This T cell receptor beta chain was retrieved from a study of blood T cell repertoires in COVID-19. Background on the study: Donors in the United States, Italy and Spain gave samples during acute or convalescent COVID-19.

Germline V gives CDR1 LGHNA, CDR2 YSLEER. The CDR3 length is 16 residues. With 1 base removed from V and 1 base from J, the gap between germline ends came to 12 bases. As originally analysed: From reference gene primer amplification, estimates of nucleated cell counts were derived. The repertoire was sequenced with immunoSEQ multiplex PCR; TCRdb's copy has only in-frame clones and lacks some. V and J calls plus clone size are reproduced from that table; the DNA served to infer D and trimming. The sample yields tens of thousands of clones, about 86% seen once. Sequences were obtained from peripheral blood. The rearrangement links TRBV4-3 to TRBJ2-3; D might be TRBD2 (6 bases). The clonotype was recovered from a man between 65 and 85 years old with acute or convalescent COVID-19. The CDR3 protein is CASSQATTGGTDTQYF. For the CDR3, the DNA is TGCGCCAGCAGCCAAGCGACTACGGGAGGCACAGATACGCAGTATTTT.